This TCR beta chain was recovered during a study of early T cells in non-severe SARS-CoV-2 infection. Overall study: The input, bulk RNA from unsorted whole blood, was sequenced, and chains were unpaired.

Germline V gene sequence: CDR1 LNHNV, CDR2 YYDKDF (reference sequence). This CDR3 spans 14 amino acids. V gave up 1 base and J gave up 4 bases; unmatched junction bases: 3. In this sample, this clonotype turned up many times. The antigen remains unidentified. Whole-study results and caveats: Reliance on VDJdb matching favored anti-spike CD8 responses; private and CD4 specificities were missed.

As part of library construction, unique molecular identifiers were attached to individual cDNA molecules. One entry per CDR3 protein results from TCRdb running MiXCR on the 5' RACE reads. Found here are roughly 69,000 distinct CDR3 sequences, more than 7% of them singletons; the top ten hold around an eighth. The rearrangement uses TRBV15 and TRBJ2-5, with 7 positions matching TRBD2. Sequencing used whole blood, obtained at baseline. The TCR originated in an adult who was a healthcare worker with PCR-confirmed SARS-CoV-2 infection or an uninfected control (not recorded which). The CDR3, as DNA: TGTGCCACCAGCAGAGGGCTAGCGGCAGAGACCCAGTACTTC. Its translation is CATSRGLAAETQYF.